This T cell receptor (beta chain) was retrieved from a study of T cells in localized non-small cell lung cancer. Study-wide points: Appearances in adjacent lung were noted for a median about 60 of the top 100 tumor clones. Tumor trailed uninvolved adjacent lung in T cell clonality, which peaked there.

Sequencing used immunoSEQ multiplex PCR; TCRdb keeps in-frame clones, though not all of them. The table records 70,000 to 95,000 clones, approximately 90% of them present only once. V was trimmed by 0 bases and J by 1 base, leaving 13 bases between them. The CDR3 has 16 residues. CDR1 is SGHRS and CDR2 is YFSETQ in the germline V gene. Details on this clone: Its target is unknown.

The sample here was PBMCs, taken before any cancer treatment. The TCR sequence derives from a woman aged 40-75 years with stage II squamous cell lung carcinoma. The chain combines TRBV5-1 with TRBJ1-1; the D gene is possibly TRBD1 (6 bases). DNA of the CDR3: TGCGCCAGCAGCTTGGAAGGTTGGGGACAGAACACTGAAGCTTTCTTT. It translates to CASSLEGWGQNTEAFF.